These 5 T cell receptor beta chains share one sample of origin, sequenced in a study of T cells after yellow fever vaccination. One entry per CDR3 protein results from TCRdb running MiXCR on the 5' RACE reads. Found here are about 230,000 distinct CDR3 sequences, less than 7.5% of them singletons; the top ten hold about 1%. The source material was CD4+ T cells sorted from PBMCs, sampled on the day of the yellow fever booster vaccination. The receptors shown here come from a man aged 25-45 years who received the YFV17D yellow fever vaccine.

This clonotype was observed a few times. The chain is built from TRBV5-5 and TRBJ2-6, with 8 bases identical to TRBD2. The CDR3 length is 18 residues. Germline V lookup: CDR1 SGHKS, CDR2 YYEKEE (reference sequence). The V gene end was trimmed by 4 bases and the J gene end by 2 bases; junction bases not matched to a gene: 11. The CDR3 DNA reads TGTGCCAGCAGCGCGTCCCCCGGGGGGGCGACTGGGGCCAACGTCCTGACTTTC. It specifies CASSASPGGATGANVLTF.

In its sample, this clonotype was seen many times. The chain uses TRBV4-2 and TRBJ1-1, with D possibly matching TRBD1 (5 bases). Germline loops: CDR1 LGHNA, CDR2 YNFKEQ. The CDR3 runs 15 residues. V lost 1 base, J lost 3 bases, and 12 bases lay in between. Here the CDR3 DNA reads TGTGCCAGCAGCCAAGCCCCCGGGGCGGACACTGAAGCTTTCTTT. Amino acids: CASSQAPGADTEAFF.

The rearrangement uses TRBV4-3 and TRBJ1-2; 7 nucleotides align to TRBD1. V lost 5 bases to trimming and J lost 4 bases; unmatched junction nucleotides: 1. The CDR3 sequence is 12 residues long. From germline, CDR1 is LGHNA and CDR2 YSLEER. CDR3 sequence (DNA): TGCGCCAGCAGCAGGACAGGCTATGGCTACACCTTC. This sequence encodes CASSRTGYGYTF.

This clonotype was counted many times. The chain has TRBV3-1 and TRBJ2-6, with 8 bases fitting TRBD1. The trim removed 7 bases at V and 0 bases at J, leaving 14 bases unmatched. Germline loops: CDR1 LGHDT, CDR2 YNNKEL (reference sequence). CDR3 length equals 19 residues. CDR3 in amino acids: CASNQGAGLLSSGANVLTF. As DNA, the CDR3 is TGTGCCAGCAACCAGGGGGCAGGACTTTTAAGCTCTGGGGCCAACGTCCTGACTTTC.

V is TRBV24-1 and J is TRBJ2-5; D is possibly TRBD1 (5 bases). The germline V gene has CDR1 KGHDR and CDR2 SFDVKD. The CDR3 runs to 15 residues. Trimming removed 0 bases at V and 2 bases at J, with 9 bases between. CDR3 loop: CATSDLMKGQETQYF. As DNA, the CDR3 is TGTGCCACCAGTGATTTGATGAAGGGGCAAGAGACCCAGTACTTC.